The TCR beta chain under discussion was sequenced for a study of PD-L1 blockade in urothelial cancer. The V end was cut by 1 base, the J end by 7 bases, with 14 bases between. Germline CDR1 reads MNHNS; CDR2 reads SASEGT. The CDR3 has 15 residues. Time point defined: peripheral blood 6 weeks after treatment start. The assay was immunoSEQ multiplex PCR, and TCRdb's table has in-frame clones only and misses some. The table has approximately 83,000 clones, 75% to 90% seen once. This sample comprised PBMCs, obtained around atezolizumab (anti-PD-L1) treatment. This chain links TRBV6-1 with TRBJ2-1; weak D call: TRBD1 (6 bases). The TCR originated in a man aged 65 to 85 with urothelial cancer. The CDR3 sequence is CASSEENRDPNEQFF. CDR3 DNA: TGTGCCAGCAGTGAAGAGAACAGGGATCCGAATGAGCAGTTCTTC.